The 29 T cell receptor beta chains listed next were all sequenced from one sample in a study of OX40 agonist ivuxolimab in advanced cancers. Using immunoSEQ multiplex PCR, the repertoire was profiled, and TCRdb retains in-frame clones only, with some absent. The data contain approximately 74,000 clones, 90% of them singletons. The sequencing used CD4+ or CD8+ T cells sorted from blood, collected in a trial of the OX40 agonist ivuxolimab. All receptors come from an adult with an advanced solid tumor such as melanoma, head and neck, liver or kidney cancer.

The genes are TRBV10-3 and TRBJ2-7, with TRBD1 matching over 10 bases. V dropped 6 bases and J dropped 5; count of bases not matched to a gene: 10. Per the germline V gene, CDR1 is ENHRY and CDR2 is SYGVKD. This CDR3 is built from 15 residues. The CDR3 here is CAIRAGQGRQNEQYF. The DNA of the CDR3 is TGTGCCATCAGGGCGGGACAGGGGCGTCAGAACGAGCAGTACTTC.

The chain employs TRBV7-2 and TRBJ2-1; the D is unclear. V lost 3 bases to trimming and J lost 3 bases, with 0 bases between them. Germline assignment: CDR1 SGHTA and CDR2 FQGNSA. This CDR3 has 11 residues. CDR3 region: CASSFYNEQFF. The CDR3 nucleotides read TGTGCCAGCAGCTTCTACAATGAGCAGTTCTTC.

In its sample, this clone was seen once. The CDR3 reads CASSLERYEQYF. The CDR3 bases are TGCGCCAGCAGCTTGGAAAGGTACGAGCAGTACTTC. The chain has TRBV5-1 and TRBJ2-7; D unresolved. Trimming took 0 bases from V and 4 from J, leaving 5 bases between them. Germline V lookup: CDR1 SGHRS, CDR2 YFSETQ. CDR3 length equals 12 residues.

The chain employs TRBV7-8 and TRBJ2-3; D not certain. Germline V gene sequence: CDR1 SGHVS, CDR2 FQNEAQ. The CDR3 runs 13 residues. V gave up 1 base and J gave up 6 bases, with 8 bases separating them. The CDR3 spells CASSLGPRDTQYF. CDR3 coding DNA: TGTGCCAGCAGCTTAGGGCCCCGTGATACGCAGTATTTT.

CDR3 nucleotides: TGTGCCAGCAGCGCTGCCGCGGGAGAAAAAAACATTCAGTACTTC. It yields the protein CASSAAAGEKNIQYF. The V gene is TRBV5-4, the J gene TRBJ2-4, with 7 bases matching TRBD2. With V trimmed by 4 bases and J by 4 bases, 8 bases remained unmatched. The CDR3 is made up of 15 amino acids. CDR1 SGHNT and CDR2 YYREEE come from the germline V gene (reference sequence).

The chain joins TRBV6-5 to TRBJ1-2; TRBD1 agrees at 8 bases. Germline values: CDR1 MNHEY, CDR2 SVGAGI. Trimming removed 6 bases from V and 4 bases from J; junction bases left unmatched: 7. CDR3 size: 14 residues. For the CDR3, the DNA is TGTGCCAGCAGAAACCAGGGGGCTAGCTATGGCTACACCTTC. This sequence encodes CASRNQGASYGYTF.

This chain joins TRBV6-5 and TRBJ1-1, with D possibly matching TRBD1 (5 bases). Germline V gene data show CDR1 as MNHEY and CDR2 as SVGAGI. Trimming shortened V by 10 bases and J by 6 bases, and 18 bases separated the two germline ends. The CDR3 totals 13 residues. CDR3 amino acids: CAIGADQGAEAFF. For the CDR3, the DNA is TGTGCCATCGGGGCCGACCAAGGTGCTGAAGCTTTCTTT.

J is TRBJ2-2 and V is TRBV7-3; tentative D call: TRBD2 (6 bases). Germline V gives CDR1 SGHTA, CDR2 FQGTGA. The V end lost 2 bases, the J end lost 4 bases, and 14 bases lay between the germline ends. There are 16 residues in the CDR3. The CDR3 loop reads CASSLQGAGSTGELFF. The CDR3 DNA reads as TGTGCCAGCAGCTTACAAGGTGCGGGATCCACCGGGGAGCTGTTTTTT.

The chain has TRBV5-6 and TRBJ2-7; 7 bases match TRBD2. J lost 3 bases, V lost 4 bases, and 10 bases had no gene match. The CDR3 loop spans 15 amino acids. Per germline, CDR1 SGHDT and CDR2 YYEEEE. CDR3 region: CASSRGDRGGYEQYF. The CDR3 DNA sequence: TGTGCCAGCAGCCGGGGGGATAGGGGTGGCTACGAGCAGTACTTC.

The V and J genes are TRBV28 and TRBJ2-1; TRBD2 agrees at 7 bases. This CDR3 region has 15 residues. In germline, CDR1 is MDHEN, CDR2 SYDVKM. J gave up 8 bases and V 4 bases, and 11 bases lay outside the gene matches. The CDR3 spells CASSSRQRGWDEQFF. The DNA of the CDR3 is TGTGCCAGCAGTTCCCGGCAGCGGGGATGGGATGAGCAGTTCTTC.

The chain combines TRBV2 with TRBJ2-1, with TRBD2 identical over 13 bases. Germline V CDR1 and CDR2: SNHLY, FYNNEI. V lost 2 bases, J lost 5 bases, and 6 bases stayed unmatched. CDR3 length: 17 residues. The CDR3: CASSENGGLAGNNEQFF. In DNA form, the CDR3 reads TGTGCCAGCAGTGAAAATGGGGGACTAGCGGGGAACAATGAGCAGTTCTTC.

The chain recombines TRBV29-1 with TRBJ2-3; D is possibly TRBD1 (6 bases). The V end was cut by 6 bases, the J end by 3 bases, with 19 bases between. The CDR3 is 15 amino acids. Germline V CDR1 and CDR2: SQVTM, ANQGSEA. The DNA of the CDR3 is TGCAGCGTCCGGATACAGGGAGTGGGGACAGATACGCAGTATTTT. Translating gives CSVRIQGVGTDTQYF.

The chain has TRBV9 and TRBJ2-1, with TRBD2 identical over 8 bases. J was trimmed by 4 bases and V by 0 bases; bases with no gene match: 6. Germline assignment: CDR1 SGDLS and CDR2 YYNGEE. This CDR3 comprises 16 residues. CDR3 coding DNA: TGTGCCAGCAGCGTAGGGGTTAGCGGGGCATACAATGAGCAGTTCTTC. Translated: CASSVGVSGAYNEQFF.

This chain uses TRBV28 with TRBJ2-6; unclear D gene. This CDR3 spans 16 amino acids. Germline-derived CDR1 and CDR2 are MDHEN and SYDVKM. V dropped 6 bases and J dropped 0 bases, with 12 bases sitting between them. CDR3 sequence: CASRSQPHSGANVLTF. CDR3 nucleotides: TGTGCCAGCAGATCACAGCCTCACTCTGGGGCCAACGTCCTGACTTTC.

CDR3 region: CASSPGVSYEQYF. Here the CDR3 DNA reads TGTGCCAGCAGCCCCGGGGTTTCCTACGAGCAGTACTTC. The rearrangement joins TRBV11-3 to TRBJ2-7, with TRBD2 as a possible D gene (5 bases). The CDR3 extends over 13 amino acids. The V gene lost 5 bases and the J gene lost 1 base, with 9 bases spanning the gap. The germline V gene has CDR1 SGHNT and CDR2 YENEEA.

This rearrangement joins TRBV18 to TRBJ2-3; 10 bases line up with TRBD1. CDR1 KGHSH and CDR2 LQKENI come from the germline V gene. Trimming took 1 base from V and 1 from J; bases not matched to a gene: 8. The CDR3 is made up of 18 amino acids. The CDR3 DNA sequence: TGTGCCAGCTCACCACGGTGGGGGACAGGGGCCCGCACAGATACGCAGTATTTT. Amino acids: CASSPRWGTGARTDTQYF. Together with reference TRBV18 and TRBJ2-3, the CDR3 gives the full variable domain: NAGVMQNPRHLVRRRGQEARLRCSPMKGHSHVYWYRQLPEEGLKFMVYLQKENIIDESGMPKERFSAEFPKEGPSILRIQQVVRGDSAAYFCASSPRWGTGARTDTQYFGPGTRLTVL.

The gene calls are TRBV2 and TRBJ2-2; 14 nucleotides align to TRBD2. The CDR3 is made up of 18 amino acids. From germline, CDR1 is SNHLY and CDR2 FYNNEI. V lost 5 bases, J lost 5 bases, and 10 bases stayed unmatched. Written as DNA, the CDR3 is TGTGCCAGCAGTCCCCACGGACTAGCGGGAGGTCGGACCGGGGAGCTGTTTTTT. This translates into CASSPHGLAGGRTGELFF. Full variable domain (outside the CDR3, taken from reference TRBV2 and TRBJ2-2): EPEVTQTPSHQVTQMGQEVILRCVPISNHLYFYWYRQILGQKVEFLVSFYNNEISEKSEIFDDQFSVERPDGSNFTLKIRSTKLEDSAMYFCASSPHGLAGGRTGELFFGEGSRLTVL.

The chain links TRBV28 to TRBJ1-2; 9 bases are a match to TRBD1. The CDR3 consists of 15 residues. The trim removed 6 bases at V and 4 bases at J, leaving 9 bases unmatched. Germline V gives CDR1 MDHEN, CDR2 SYDVKM. Here the CDR3 DNA reads TGTGCCAGCAGAACGCCGGGACAGGGAGGCTATGGCTACACCTTC. Translated, it gives CASRTPGQGGYGYTF.

The rearrangement links TRBV28 to TRBJ2-7, with 8 bases fitting TRBD2. Trimming removed 1 base from V and 4 bases from J; junction bases left unmatched: 9. CDR3 length: 16 amino acids. CDR1 and CDR2 from the germline V gene are MDHEN and SYDVKM. CDR3 nucleotide sequence: TGTGCCAGCAGTTTATCCGCCTCGGGAGGGCCGTACGAGCAGTACTTC. This codes for CASSLSASGGPYEQYF.

The rearrangement joins TRBV7-2 to TRBJ2-1, with 14 positions matching TRBD2. Germline CDR1 reads SGHTA; CDR2 reads FQGNSA. J lost 15 bases, V lost 5 bases, and 9 bases had no gene match. There are 14 residues in the CDR3. The CDR3 loop is CASSPGTSGRTPFF. The CDR3 bases are TGTGCCAGCAGCCCGGGGACTAGCGGGAGAACGCCGTTCTTC. The whole variable domain, filled in from reference TRBV7-2 and TRBJ2-1, reads GAGVSQSPSNKVTEKGKDVELRCDPISGHTALYWYRQSLGQGLEFLIYFQGNSAPDKSGLPSDRFSAERTGGSVSTLTIQRTQQEDSAVYLCASSPGTSGRTPFFGPGTRLTVL.

The gene calls are TRBV7-2 and TRBJ2-2; a possible D gene is TRBD1 (5 bases). The CDR3 loop spans 16 amino acids. Germline values: CDR1 SGHTA, CDR2 FQGNSA. Trimming took off 5 bases at V and 4 bases at J, with 17 bases between the two ends. The CDR3 coding sequence is TGTGCCAGCAGCCCCCTCACTGGGCAGGGCACCGGGGAGCTGTTTTTT. Encoded protein: CASSPLTGQGTGELFF.

CDR3 loop: CASRRDIEAFF. Here the CDR3 DNA reads TGTGCCAGCAGACGGGACATTGAAGCTTTCTTT. This chain joins TRBV6-5 and TRBJ1-1; a weak D match, TRBD1 (6 bases). Germline V CDR1 and CDR2: MNHEY, SVGAGI. V gave up 6 bases and J gave up 7 bases, with 9 bases separating them. The CDR3 loop spans 11 amino acids.

The chain is built from TRBV11-2 and TRBJ2-2; 8 bases line up with TRBD1. This CDR3 contains 17 residues. The junction had 9 bases not matched to a gene; V was cut back by 1 base and J by 5 bases. Germline V gene lookup returns CDR1 SGHAT and CDR2 FQNNGV. Here the CDR3 reads CASSLAPGGVNTGELFF. For the CDR3, the DNA is TGTGCCAGCAGCTTAGCCCCAGGGGGCGTAAATACCGGGGAGCTGTTTTTT.

The V call is TRBV5-4, the J call TRBJ2-7; tentative D call: TRBD2 (6 bases). V was trimmed by 1 base and J by 6 bases, leaving 14 bases between them. The CDR3 runs to 14 residues. Germline V gives CDR1 SGHNT, CDR2 YYREEE (reference sequence). The CDR3 is CASSLQLAVGEQYF. The CDR3 DNA follows: TGTGCCAGCAGCTTGCAACTAGCAGTGGGCGAGCAGTACTTC.

The chain has TRBV9 and TRBJ2-2; weak D call: TRBD1 (6 bases). Per germline, CDR1 SGDLS and CDR2 YYNGEE. V shed 2 bases and J shed 5 bases, with 10 bases lying between them. The CDR3 covers 14 residues. The CDR3 protein is CASSVGTGTGELFF. The CDR3 DNA is TGTGCCAGCAGCGTCGGAACAGGGACCGGGGAGCTGTTTTTT.

The V and J genes are TRBV19 and TRBJ2-3; D call uncertain. V was clipped by 5 bases and J by 2 bases, with 8 bases between them. Per germline, CDR1 LNHDA and CDR2 SQIVND (reference sequence). This CDR3 is built from 13 residues. CDR3 in amino acids: CASSDSSTDTQYF. The CDR3 DNA follows: TGTGCCAGTAGTGATAGCTCCACAGATACGCAGTATTTT.

The J gene is TRBJ2-7, the V gene TRBV2; 11 bases line up with TRBD1. Germline V CDR1 and CDR2: SNHLY, FYNNEI. The CDR3 length is 11 residues. V shed 9 bases and J 6 bases; nucleotides not matched to a gene: 1. This CDR3 is CARGTGGEQYF. The CDR3 DNA is TGTGCCAGAGGGACAGGGGGCGAGCAGTACTTC.

The sample holds one count of this clone. The chain uses TRBV6-6 and TRBJ2-3, with 8 bases lining up with TRBD2. This CDR3 is built from 16 residues. Looked up from germline, CDR1 is MNHNY and CDR2 is SVGAGI (reference sequence). Trimming took 8 bases from V and 6 from J; bases not matched to a gene: 16. The CDR3 here is CASAGLAGRGGDTQYF. In DNA, the CDR3 is TGTGCCAGCGCGGGCTTAGCGGGGCGGGGCGGGGATACGCAGTATTTT.

V usage is TRBV29-1 and J usage is TRBJ2-7; TRBD1 matches at 10 bases. Trimming cost V 5 bases and J 4 bases; bases outside gene matches: 5. The germline V gene encodes CDR1 SQVTM and CDR2 ANQGSEA. CDR3 length: 13 amino acids. This CDR3 is CSVIRQGAYEQYF. The CDR3 DNA sequence: TGCAGCGTTATCCGACAGGGGGCTTACGAGCAGTACTTC.